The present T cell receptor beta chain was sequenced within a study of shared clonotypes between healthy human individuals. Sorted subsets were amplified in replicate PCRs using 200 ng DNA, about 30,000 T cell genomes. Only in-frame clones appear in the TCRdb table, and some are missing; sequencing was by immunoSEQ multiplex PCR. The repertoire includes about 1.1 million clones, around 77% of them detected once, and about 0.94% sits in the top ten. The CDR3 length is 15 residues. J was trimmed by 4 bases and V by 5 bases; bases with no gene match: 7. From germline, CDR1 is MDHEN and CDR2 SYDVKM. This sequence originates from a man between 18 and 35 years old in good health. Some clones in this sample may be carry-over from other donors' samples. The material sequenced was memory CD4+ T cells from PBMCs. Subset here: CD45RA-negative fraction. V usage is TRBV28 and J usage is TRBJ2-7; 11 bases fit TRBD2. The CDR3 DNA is TGTGCCAGCAGTGCTCTAGCGGGAGGTCGGTACGAGCAGTACTTC. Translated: CASSALAGGRYEQYF.